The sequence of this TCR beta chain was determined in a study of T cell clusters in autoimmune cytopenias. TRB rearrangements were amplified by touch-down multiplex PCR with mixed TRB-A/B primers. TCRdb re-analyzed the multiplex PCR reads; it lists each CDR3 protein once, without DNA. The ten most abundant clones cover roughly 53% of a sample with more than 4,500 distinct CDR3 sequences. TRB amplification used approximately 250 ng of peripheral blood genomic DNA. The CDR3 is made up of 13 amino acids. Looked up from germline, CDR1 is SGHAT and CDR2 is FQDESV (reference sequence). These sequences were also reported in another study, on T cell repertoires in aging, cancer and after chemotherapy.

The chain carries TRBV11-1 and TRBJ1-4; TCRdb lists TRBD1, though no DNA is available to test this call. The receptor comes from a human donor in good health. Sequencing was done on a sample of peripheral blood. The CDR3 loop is CASSWRDREKLFF.